One and the same sample provided the 31 T cell receptor beta chains below, sequenced in a study of blood T cell repertoires in COVID-19 (dated by TCRdb to 2019 to 2021). Libraries were made using the immunoSEQ multiplex PCR assay. TCRdb limited this immuneACCESS table to in-frame rearrangements with V and J called. A share of clones is missing; checked studies link under half to unresolved V genes, and the rest is unexplained. For this sample there are tens of thousands of clones; approximately 80% appear just once. Under 5% of the sample goes to the ten largest clones. The sequenced sample consisted of peripheral blood. Every receptor here comes from a woman between 70 and 85 years old with acute or convalescent COVID-19.

V and J are TRBV5-1 and TRBJ2-2; D may be TRBD2 (5 bases). The CDR3 length is 14 residues. V was shortened by 4 bases and J by 3 bases, with 10 bases between the two germline ends. Germline V gene data show CDR1 as SGHRS and CDR2 as YFSETQ. The CDR3 is CASSPRADTGELFF. The CDR3 nucleotides are TGCGCCAGCAGCCCGCGGGCGGACACCGGGGAGCTGTTTTTT. Variable domain in full (rest from reference TRBV5-1 and TRBJ2-2): KAGVTQTPRYLIKTRGQQVTLSCSPISGHRSVSWYQQTPGQGLQFLFEYFSETQRNKGNFPGRFSGRQFSNSRSEMNVSTLELGDSALYLCASSPRADTGELFFGEGSRLTVL.

J is TRBJ1-1 and V is TRBV2; TRBD1 agrees at 7 bases. J gave up 1 base and V 3 bases, and 5 bases lay outside the gene matches. Germline CDR1 and CDR2: SNHLY and FYNNEI. The CDR3 runs 15 residues. The CDR3 nucleotides read TGTGCCAGCAGTGACTTCGGGACAGCGAACACTGAAGCTTTCTTT. Amino acids: CASSDFGTANTEAFF.

The rearrangement uses TRBV18 and TRBJ1-1, with 9 bases matching TRBD1. This CDR3 region has 14 residues. CDR1 is KGHSH and CDR2 is LQKENI in the germline V gene. V was pared by 3 bases and J by 1 base, with 0 bases of the junction left unmatched. This chain's CDR3 is CASSPDRGNTEAFF. Here the CDR3 DNA reads TGTGCCAGCTCACCGGACAGGGGGAACACTGAAGCTTTCTTT.

The rearrangement uses TRBV2 and TRBJ2-3; 10 bases match TRBD2. Germline V gene data show CDR1 as SNHLY and CDR2 as FYNNEI. The CDR3 totals 17 residues. Trimming at V came to 6 bases and at J to 8 bases, leaving 17 bases not matched to a gene. As DNA, the CDR3 is TGTGCCAGCAGCGCCGGGCTAGCGGGGGCTATTCAAGGTACGCAGTATTTT. Amino acids: CASSAGLAGAIQGTQYF. The variable domain in full, completed from reference TRBV2 and TRBJ2-3, reads EPEVTQTPSHQVTQMGQEVILRCVPISNHLYFYWYRQILGQKVEFLVSFYNNEISEKSEIFDDQFSVERPDGSNFTLKIRSTKLEDSAMYFCASSAGLAGAIQGTQYFGPGTRLTVL.

This sequence joins TRBV6-2 or TRBV6-3 and TRBJ1-1, with 11 bases that match TRBD1. The ends lost 1 base at V and 6 bases at J; junction bases unmatched: 10. The V gene's germline CDR1 is MNHEY and CDR2 SVGEGT. The CDR3 has 17 amino acids. CDR3 sequence: CASSYFPTGQGAAEAFF. CDR3 coding DNA: TGTGCCAGCAGTTACTTCCCGACCGGACAGGGGGCGGCTGAAGCTTTCTTT.

Turning to this clone: This same CDR3 is encoded by further DNA sequences in the sample. V usage is TRBV9 and J usage is TRBJ1-3; 8 bases are a match to TRBD1. Germline CDR1 is SGDLS and CDR2 is YYNGEE. CDR3 length equals 14 residues. Trimming at V came to 2 bases and at J to 4 bases, leaving 2 bases not matched to a gene. The CDR3 bases are TGTGCCAGCAGCGTCGGGACAGGAGGAAACACCATATATTTT. It yields the protein CASSVGTGGNTIYF. The full variable domain, with the rest looked up from reference TRBV9 and TRBJ1-3, is DSGVTQTPKHLITATGQRVTLRCSPRSGDLSVYWYQQSLDQGLQFLIQYYNGEERAKGNILERFSAQQFPDLHSELNLSSLELGDSALYFCASSVGTGGNTIYFGEGSWLTVV.

The chain uses TRBV3-1 (or the pseudogene TRBV3-2) and TRBJ2-7; D perhaps matches TRBD1 (5 bases). Trimming removed 0 bases from V and 3 bases from J, with 12 bases in between. CDR3 length: 15 amino acids. CDR1 is LGHDT and CDR2 is YNNKEL in the germline V gene (reference sequence). CDR3 DNA: TGTGCCAGCAGCCAAGATCCAGGACACCACTACGAGCAGTACTTC. It is translated as CASSQDPGHHYEQYF.

The chain has TRBV5-6 and TRBJ1-4; D remains ambiguous. The CDR3 consists of 15 residues. Trimming took 3 bases from V and 4 from J, leaving 13 bases between them. Germline-derived CDR1 and CDR2 are SGHDT and YYEEEE. The CDR3 here is CASSSPLDINEKLFF. The DNA of the CDR3 is TGTGCCAGCAGCTCTCCGCTTGACATTAATGAAAAACTGTTTTTT.

The chain combines TRBV11-3 with TRBJ2-7; TRBD1 agrees at 7 bases. The CDR3 contains 13 residues. V was pared by 4 bases and J by 5 bases, with 5 bases of the junction left unmatched. Germline V CDR1 and CDR2: SGHNT, YENEEA. The CDR3 spells CASSSQGTHEQYF. The CDR3 DNA follows: TGTGCCAGCAGCTCACAGGGGACGCACGAGCAGTACTTC.

The chain combines TRBV4-3 with TRBJ2-1; TRBD2 is a possible D gene (6 bases). Germline V CDR1 and CDR2: LGHNA, YSLEER. This CDR3 region has 16 residues. V gave up 1 base and J gave up 9 bases, with 19 bases separating them. CDR3 in amino acids: CASSQAEPGVSVEQFF. CDR3 coding DNA: TGCGCCAGCAGCCAAGCGGAGCCGGGAGTAAGTGTTGAGCAGTTCTTC.

The chain employs TRBV12-3 or TRBV12-4 and TRBJ2-1; a weak D match, TRBD2 (5 bases). This CDR3 has 13 amino acids. The V end lost 3 bases, the J end lost 9 bases, and 12 bases lay between the germline ends. CDR3 sequence: CASSFLFGGEQFF. The DNA of the CDR3 is TGTGCCAGCAGTTTTTTATTTGGAGGTGAGCAGTTCTTC.

V gene TRBV3-1 (or the pseudogene TRBV3-2) combines with J gene TRBJ1-1; no definite D call. The CDR3 has 13 amino acids. V was clipped by 4 bases and J by 2 bases, with 8 bases between them. CDR1 is LGHDT and CDR2 is YNNKEL in the germline V gene (reference sequence). The chain's CDR3 is CASSLRDNTEAFF. CDR3 DNA sequence: TGTGCCAGCAGCCTCCGAGATAACACTGAAGCTTTCTTT.

The chain is built from TRBV9 and TRBJ2-7; D is perhaps TRBD2 (6 bases). The V gene's germline CDR1 is SGDLS and CDR2 YYNGEE. This CDR3 comprises 13 residues. V was clipped by 3 bases and J by 3 bases, with 10 bases between them. CDR3 protein: CASSGGTHYEQYF. CDR3 nucleotide sequence: TGTGCCAGCAGCGGCGGGACCCACTACGAGCAGTACTTC.

The V and J genes are TRBV7-3 and TRBJ1-1; no firm D call. Trimming shortened V by 11 bases and J by 0 bases, and 19 bases separated the two germline ends. The germline V gene encodes CDR1 SGHTA and CDR2 FQGTGA. The CDR3 loop spans 15 amino acids. The CDR3: CAAGRSRLMNTEAFF. The DNA of the CDR3 is TGTGCCGCCGGTCGTAGCCGGCTGATGAACACTGAAGCTTTCTTT.

This rearrangement joins TRBV4-3 to TRBJ1-1; TRBD1 matches at 8 bases. The J segment lost 1 base and the V segment lost 0 bases, leaving 7 bases of the junction unmatched. This CDR3 has 17 residues. From germline, CDR1 is LGHNA and CDR2 YSLEER. The CDR3, as DNA: TGCGCCAGCAGCCAAGAGGACAGGGTGGGTCCGAACACTGAAGCTTTCTTT. Its translation is CASSQEDRVGPNTEAFF.

This chain uses TRBV19 with TRBJ1-2, with 9 bases fitting TRBD1. This CDR3 is 15 amino acids long. Germline V gene sequence: CDR1 LNHDA, CDR2 SQIVND (reference sequence). V lost 4 bases, J lost 3 bases, and 6 bases stayed unmatched. The CDR3 bases are TGTGCCAGTAGTACCACCGGGACAGGGTACTATGGCTACACCTTC. Translation: CASSTTGTGYYGYTF.

The CDR3 is CGTNGDYYGYTF. In DNA form, the CDR3 reads TGTGGAACGAACGGGGATTACTATGGCTACACCTTC. The V gene is TRBV7-8, the J gene TRBJ1-2, with D unresolved. CDR3 length equals 12 residues. Per germline, CDR1 SGHVS and CDR2 FQNEAQ.

This chain links TRBV4-3 with TRBJ1-2, with D perhaps TRBD1 (5 bases). Looked up from germline, CDR1 is LGHNA and CDR2 is YSLEER. V gave up 0 bases and J gave up 4 bases, with 12 bases separating them. This CDR3 has 15 residues. CDR3 in amino acids: CASSQDHRSIYGYTF. CDR3 in DNA: TGCGCCAGCAGCCAAGACCACAGGTCGATCTATGGCTACACCTTC.

V is TRBV10-3 and J is TRBJ2-5, with D possibly being TRBD1 (6 bases). The CDR3 covers 16 residues. V was pared by 3 bases and J by 1 base, with 15 bases between. Germline CDR1 is ENHRY and CDR2 is SYGVKD. The CDR3 DNA reads as TGTGCCATCAGTGACGGGACACAAACCCCCCAAGAGACCCAGTACTTC. The encoded protein is CAISDGTQTPQETQYF.

The chain employs TRBV10-2 and TRBJ2-3; 13 bases align to TRBD2. Germline V CDR1 and CDR2: WSHSY, SAAADI. With 6 bases clipped from V and 4 bases from J, the junction kept 4 bases outside the gene matches. The CDR3 sequence is 15 residues long. CDR3 DNA: TGCGCCAGCAGCGGGACTAGCGGGGCCGCAGATACGCAGTATTTT. It yields the protein CASSGTSGAADTQYF.

This clone came up once. The chain employs TRBV7-9 and TRBJ2-1; D is unresolved. V was cut by 2 bases and J by 7 bases, with 6 bases left in between. Germline V lookup: CDR1 SEHNR, CDR2 FQNEAQ (reference sequence). The CDR3 totals 12 residues. The CDR3 spells CASSLNPNEQFF. For the CDR3, the DNA is TGTGCCAGCAGCTTAAATCCTAATGAGCAGTTCTTC.

V is TRBV6-5 and J is TRBJ2-3, with a tentative D call TRBD1 (6 bases). With 2 bases removed from V and 6 bases from J, the gap between germline ends came to 12 bases. This CDR3 region has 14 residues. From germline, CDR1 is MNHEY and CDR2 SVGAGI. DNA for the CDR3: TGTGCCAGCAGTTACGACGGCCAGGGGGATACGCAGTATTTT. Encoded protein: CASSYDGQGDTQYF.

V is TRBV24-1 and J is TRBJ1-1; TRBD1 matches 7 bases. Germline lookup yields CDR1 KGHDR and CDR2 SFDVKD. This CDR3 contains 14 residues. V shed 10 bases and J 0 bases; nucleotides not matched to a gene: 7. The CDR3 spells CATASGQLNTEAFF. CDR3 coding DNA: TGTGCCACAGCATCGGGACAGTTGAACACTGAAGCTTTCTTT.

This chain uses TRBV7-9 with TRBJ1-3; maybe TRBD1 (6 bases). Germline-derived CDR1 and CDR2 are SEHNR and FQNEAQ (reference sequence). V was trimmed by 7 bases and J by 4 bases, leaving 17 bases between them. The length of the CDR3 is 15 residues. DNA for the CDR3: TGTGCCAGCAACCTAATTACAGGGTACGGAAACACCATATATTTT. Translating gives CASNLITGYGNTIYF.

The CDR3 nucleotides read TGTGCCAGCAGCCGACTAGCGGGGGGGCCCCAGGAGCAGTTCTTC. This translates into CASSRLAGGPQEQFF. V is TRBV7-8 and J is TRBJ2-1, with 14 positions matching TRBD2. Germline-derived CDR1 and CDR2 are SGHVS and FQNEAQ. CDR3 size: 15 residues. V dropped 5 bases and J dropped 10; count of bases not matched to a gene: 7.

The chain links TRBV7-6 to TRBJ2-2, with D maybe TRBD1 (6 bases). CDR3 length: 15 residues. Trimming took 5 bases from V and 6 from J, leaving 16 bases between them. Germline assignment: CDR1 SGHVS and CDR2 FNYEAQ. The CDR3 coding sequence is TGTGCCAGCAGCCCCCCGGGACAACCGCCCGGGGAGCTGTTTTTT. Amino acids: CASSPPGQPPGELFF. Full variable domain (outside the CDR3, taken from reference TRBV7-6 and TRBJ2-2): GAGVSQSPRYKVTKRGQDVALRCDPISGHVSLYWYRQALGQGPEFLTYFNYEAQQDKSGLPNDRFSAERPEGSISTLTIQRTEQRDSAMYRCASSPPGQPPGELFFGEGSRLTVL.

This clone was observed a handful of times. The J gene is TRBJ1-1, the V gene TRBV11-2; 9 bases match TRBD1. The CDR3 loop spans 16 amino acids. Losses at the gene ends were 1 base for V and 4 bases for J; bases not matched to a gene: 7. Germline V gives CDR1 SGHAT, CDR2 FQNNGV. For the CDR3, the DNA is TGTGCCAGCAGCTTAGCTCCGGGACAGGGCGTCACTGAAGCTTTCTTT. Its protein product is CASSLAPGQGVTEAFF.

CDR3 coding DNA: TGCGCCAGCAGCCCGGGACAGGGATTGAACACTGAAGCTTTCTTT. It yields the protein CASSPGQGLNTEAFF. The chain employs TRBV5-1 and TRBJ1-1; 9 bases fit TRBD1. Germline CDR1 and CDR2: SGHRS and YFSETQ. V lost 4 bases to trimming and J lost 0 bases; unmatched junction nucleotides: 4. The CDR3 has 15 amino acids.

The rearrangement links TRBV24-1 to TRBJ2-3, with 7 bases lining up with TRBD1. Germline loops: CDR1 KGHDR, CDR2 SFDVKD. The CDR3 sequence is 16 residues long. Trimming took 2 bases from V and 6 from J; bases not matched to a gene: 10. Here the CDR3 reads CATSDSGRGFWDTQYF. The CDR3 DNA follows: TGTGCCACCAGTGATTCTGGCAGGGGGTTTTGGGATACGCAGTATTTT.

This clone was counted a few times. This sequence joins TRBV6-6 and TRBJ2-2; possibly TRBD1 for D (5 bases). Deletions cut 0 bases from V and 0 bases from J, with 8 bases between. CDR1 is MNHNY and CDR2 is SVGAGI in the germline V gene (reference sequence). The CDR3 has 16 amino acids. CDR3 region: CASSYSGVTNTGELFF. In DNA, the CDR3 is TGTGCCAGCAGTTACTCAGGGGTTACGAACACCGGGGAGCTGTTTTTT.

V and J are TRBV3-1 (or the pseudogene TRBV3-2) and TRBJ1-1; possible D gene TRBD1, 5 bases. CDR1 is LGHDT and CDR2 is YNNKEL in the germline V gene (reference sequence). This CDR3 comprises 15 residues. Trimming removed 8 bases at V and 5 bases at J, with 21 bases between. CDR3 nucleotides: TGTGCCAGCCAGAAGGCTGACAGCTGGGGTACTGAAGCTTTCTTT. Its translation: CASQKADSWGTEAFF.